The T cell receptor beta chain under discussion was sequenced for a study of T cell clonality in common variable immunodeficiency (dated by TCRdb to between 2015 and 2016). Broad study findings and their caveats: CVID TCRbeta sequences reportedly showed fewer deletions and N-nucleotide insertions and lacked highly modified clones with 13 or more V deletions. Fewer TCRbeta clones were shared among CVID subjects than among healthy controls (p < 0.0001). Differences among patients in the CVID cohort limited the correlations between repertoire features and clinical complications. Despite equal DNA input, controls averaged roughly 89,000 unique sequences per sample versus roughly 32,000 in CVID samples. It was noted by the authors that sequencing of the repertoires of T cell subpopulations would be needed to clarify the cause of the increased clonality in CVID. TCRbeta clonality was higher in CVID subjects than in healthy controls (t-test p = 0.018), and the increase was most characteristic of about a third of subjects.

The CDR3 numbers 13 residues from cysteine through phenylalanine. The DNA has 30 bases, all within the CDR3, and is read from base 1. Sequences GTSNPN (CDR1) and SVGIG (CDR2) are obtained from the germline V gene (reference sequence). V was cut back by 1 base and J by 8 bases, leaving a gap of 11 bases between them. For sequencing input, CVID and control samples contributed equivalent amounts of genomic DNA. For every sample, a 60 bp segment covering the rearranged TCRbeta CDR3 region was amplified and then sequenced. The immunoSEQ assay, a bias-corrected multiplex PCR with high-throughput sequencing, was employed for TCRbeta amplification. From the authors' description of their analysis: Each unique nucleotide sequence was treated as a clone and annotated with V, D and J genes, copy number and frequency. Sequences were labeled productive if in frame, and non-productive if out of frame or containing stop codons. As previously described, clonality was computed from Shannon's entropy. The predicted amino acid sequences of productive clones were used to derive mean CDR3 Kyte-Doolittle hydropathy. Hierarchical clustering of scaled V gene usage was performed with the R hclust function using Manhattan distance and complete linkage. Sharing of clones by CDR3 amino acid sequence was evaluated through resampling of 12 repertoires per group over 100 rounds. The repertoires were screened for some 69 published EBV-specific TCRbeta sequences and roughly 250 published CMV-specific TCRbeta sequences. Analysis left out a couple of CVID samples that produced under 10,000 sequences, so fewer than 50 CVID repertoires remained. Drawn from immuneACCESS, this table holds only the in-frame rearrangements with V and J called that TCRdb kept. Clones are partly lost; checked studies trace under half to an unresolved V gene and leave the rest unexplained. Clone size and V and J calls were adopted from that table, with D and trimming inferred from the DNA. Listed for this sample are around 21,000 clones, none observed only a single time. The biggest ten clones account for about 2.5% of the sample.

This clone has only a few counts. Its antigen specificity is not known. Read data end 3 residues before the CDR3 end; the end is taken from the germline J gene. Diagnosis of CVID followed standard criteria, namely serum IgG, IgA and/or IgM below the normal range together with specific antibody deficiency. There were about 45 subjects in the CVID group (roughly 30 male and about 15 female), ranging in age from roughly 9 to 65 years, with a mean age of roughly 39. Predominantly Caucasian heritage was noted among both the CVID patients and the healthy controls. At the time of study participation, every CVID subject had been on replacement immunoglobulin therapy for one year or longer. At the time of blood collection, no CVID subject was ill or was being treated with immunomodulatory or immunosuppressive medication. From each donor, roughly 5 to 9 ml of heparinized peripheral whole blood was collected. Genomic DNA from adults with common variable immune deficiency (CVID) and from healthy adult controls was used for sequencing of TCRbeta CDR3 repertoires. Diluted blood was subjected to density centrifugation over Hypaque 1077 or Ficoll-Paque for isolation of peripheral blood mononuclear cells. Unsorted mononuclear cells served as the source of genomic DNA, which was extracted either by Qiagen column purification or by a centrifugation-based method.

The chain is assembled from TRBV30 and TRBJ1-4, with TRBD1 perhaps the D gene, on 5 matching bases. The source material was peripheral blood mononuclear cells. This TCR was sampled from a human donor with common variable immunodeficiency. The CDR3 bases that were read are TGTGCCTGGAGTGGCAGGGTTGGGGAAAAA. Translated, this gives CAWSGRVGEK. The CDR3 in full is CAWSGRVGEKLFF.